The 9 T cell receptor beta chains reported below all come from one sample, sequenced in a study of blood T cell repertoires in COVID-19. Profiled with immunoSEQ multiplex PCR; TCRdb holds only in-frame clones, not every one. Found here are roughly 250,000 clones, more than 70% of them singletons; the top ten hold 0.95% to 1.5%. Specimen: PBMCs or T cells enriched from blood (not recorded which). These receptors were collected from a woman aged 40 to 55 with acute COVID-19.

The chain couples TRBV11-2 to TRBJ2-1; the match to TRBD2 covers 7 bases. The length of the CDR3 is 15 residues. Germline CDR1 SGHAT, CDR2 FQNNGV. Trimming took 2 bases from V and 5 from J; bases not matched to a gene: 6. The CDR3 DNA follows: TGTGCCAGCAGCTTAATGCTAGCGGTCAACAATGAGCAGTTCTTC. Amino acids: CASSLMLAVNNEQFF.

J is TRBJ2-5 and V is TRBV2, with 9 bases fitting TRBD1. V lost 7 bases and J lost 1; bases outside the gene matches: 4. Looked up from germline, CDR1 is SNHLY and CDR2 is FYNNEI. The CDR3 extends over 14 amino acids. The CDR3 loop reads CASTRQGGQETQYF. DNA of the CDR3: TGTGCCAGCACCAGACAGGGGGGCCAAGAGACCCAGTACTTC.

The rearrangement joins TRBV24-1 to TRBJ2-1; 10 positions agree with TRBD1. Losses at the gene ends were 3 bases for V and 3 bases for J; bases not matched to a gene: 4. The CDR3 contains 16 residues. The germline V gene encodes CDR1 KGHDR and CDR2 SFDVKD. The CDR3 nucleotides read TGTGCCACCAGTGATCGACAGGGGGCGGTCTACAATGAGCAGTTCTTC. This sequence encodes CATSDRQGAVYNEQFF.

The J gene is TRBJ2-7, the V gene TRBV20-1; D may be TRBD2 (6 bases). Germline V lookup: CDR1 DFQATT, CDR2 SNEGSKA (reference sequence). This CDR3 spans 11 amino acids. In DNA, the CDR3 is TGCAGCGCCGGGACTCAATACGAGCAGTACTTC. As protein: CSAGTQYEQYF.

V usage is TRBV11-3 and J usage is TRBJ2-1; maybe TRBD2 (6 bases). The CDR3 runs to 14 residues. Germline assignment: CDR1 SGHNT and CDR2 YENEEA. V lost 1 base, J lost 3 bases, and 7 bases lay in between. The CDR3 DNA is TGTGCCAGCAGCTTAGCCGGGAGCTACAATGAGCAGTTCTTC. Translation: CASSLAGSYNEQFF.

The chain joins TRBV4-3 to TRBJ2-3; 8 bases are shared with TRBD2. The germline CDR1 and CDR2 sequences are LGHNA and YSLEER. CDR3 length equals 16 residues. V lost 1 base and J lost 3; bases outside the gene matches: 6. CDR3 residues: CASSQASGSSTDTQYF. In DNA form, the CDR3 reads TGCGCCAGCAGCCAAGCCAGCGGGAGTAGTACAGATACGCAGTATTTT.

CDR3 sequence: CASRASGSIYEQFF. The CDR3 DNA sequence: TGTGCCAGCAGGGCTAGCGGGAGTATATATGAGCAGTTCTTC. V is TRBV6-5 and J is TRBJ2-1; 10 bases agree with TRBD2. The CDR3 spans 14 residues. From germline, CDR1 is MNHEY and CDR2 SVGAGI. Trimming cost V 6 bases and J 8 bases; bases outside gene matches: 7.

The chain combines TRBV20-1 with TRBJ1-5, with D possibly being TRBD1 (5 bases). CDR3 size: 16 residues. The germline V and J ends were trimmed by 3 bases and 0 bases, with 15 bases remaining between them. Germline CDR1 reads DFQATT; CDR2 reads SNEGSKA (reference sequence). This chain's CDR3 is CSASFGQAYSNQPQHF. The CDR3 region has the DNA TGCAGTGCTAGTTTCGGACAAGCATATAGCAATCAGCCCCAGCATTTT.

The rearrangement joins TRBV13 to TRBJ2-2; D possibly corresponds to TRBD1 (6 bases). Germline loops: CDR1 PRHDT, CDR2 FYEKMQ (reference sequence). With 5 bases removed from V and 2 bases from J, the gap between germline ends came to 12 bases. The length of the CDR3 is 15 residues. The DNA of the CDR3 is TGTGCCAGCAGCCAGGGGATACATAACACCGGGGAGCTGTTTTTT. Translated: CASSQGIHNTGELFF. Complete variable domain (other parts from reference TRBV13 and TRBJ2-2): AAGVIQSPRHLIKEKRETATLKCYPIPRHDTVYWYQQGPGQDPQFLISFYEKMQSDKGSIPDRFSAQQFSDYHSELNMSSLELGDSALYFCASSQGIHNTGELFFGEGSRLTVL.